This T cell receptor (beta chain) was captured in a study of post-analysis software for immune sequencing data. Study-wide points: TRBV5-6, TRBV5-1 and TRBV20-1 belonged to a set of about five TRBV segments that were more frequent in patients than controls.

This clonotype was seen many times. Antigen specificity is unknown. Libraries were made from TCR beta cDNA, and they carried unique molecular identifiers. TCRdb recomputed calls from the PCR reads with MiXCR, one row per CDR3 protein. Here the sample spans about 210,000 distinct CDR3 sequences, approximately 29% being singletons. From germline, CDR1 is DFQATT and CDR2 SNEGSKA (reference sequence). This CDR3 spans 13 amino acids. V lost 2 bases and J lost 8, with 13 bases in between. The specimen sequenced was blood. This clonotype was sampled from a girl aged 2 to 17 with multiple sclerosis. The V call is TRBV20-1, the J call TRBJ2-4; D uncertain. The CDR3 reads CSARLASRDIQYF. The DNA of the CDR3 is TGCAGTGCTAGATTGGCGTCTCGGGACATTCAGTACTTC.